This is a list of T cell receptor beta chains from one sample in a study of cytomegalovirus exposure and HLA in healthy donors. TCRdb's copy holds only in-frame clones and misses some; the assay was immunoSEQ multiplex PCR. This sample yields over 85,000 clones, of which almost 85% are seen a single time; around 10% belongs to the top ten. The specimen was PBMCs. These receptors were collected from a woman under 30 in good health and CMV-seropositive. Both conserved end residues are part of each CDR3. A D gene is named only where the DNA matches it firmly. Size values are once, few and many counts, or a class for expanded clones, and some rows have none.

>.|TRBJ2-1|TRBV5-1|.
CASSQDTYNEQFF
TGCGCCAGCAGCCAGGACACCTACAATGAGCAGTTCTTC
>TRBD2|TRBJ2-1|TRBV7-2|.
CASRKTSGYNEQFF
TGTGCCAGCAGGAAGACTAGCGGGTACAATGAGCAGTTCTTC
>.|TRBJ1-1|TRBV28|.
CASREFEAFF
TGTGCCAGTCGGGAGTTCGAAGCTTTCTTT
>.|TRBJ1-1|TRBV2|.
CASSDFSRASEAFF
TGTGCCAGCAGTGATTTCTCGAGGGCGTCGGAAGCTTTCTTT
>TRBD2|TRBJ2-3|TRBV5-1|.
CASSLEGTSGGRKSTDTQYF
TGCGCCAGCAGCTTGGAAGGGACTAGCGGGGGCAGAAAAAGCACAGATACGCAGTATTTT
>.|TRBJ1-2|TRBV30|.
CAWSAPEPGQTGYGYTF
TGTGCCTGGAGTGCCCCCGAGCCGGGACAAACGGGGTATGGCTACACCTTC
>TRBD2|TRBJ2-1|TRBV2|once
CASTPHTPKTSGVSYNEQFF
TGTGCCAGCACCCCCCACACCCCCAAGACTAGCGGGGTCTCCTACAATGAGCAGTTCTTC
>TRBD1|TRBJ2-7|TRBV30|.
CAWSVLGTGGSYEQYF
TGTGCCTGGAGTGTACTAGGGACAGGGGGCTCCTACGAGCAGTACTTC
>.|TRBJ2-1|TRBV28|.
CASYGVRPYNEQFF
TGTGCCAGCTACGGGGTGCGGCCCTACAATGAGCAGTTCTTC
>.|TRBJ1-1|TRBV6-5|.
CASRQGIGTEAFF
TGTGCCAGCAGACAGGGTATTGGCACTGAAGCTTTCTTT
>TRBD1|TRBJ2-3|TRBV11-3|.
CASSSRDSPDTQYF
TGTGCCAGCAGCTCTCGGGACAGCCCAGATACGCAGTATTTT
>.|TRBJ1-2|TRBV27|.
CASSLKGRGGYTF
TGTGCCAGCAGTTTAAAAGGGAGAGGGGGCTACACCTTC
>.|TRBJ1-1|TRBV11-2|.
CASSSSGANTEAFF
TGTGCCAGCAGCTCCTCTGGAGCTAACACTGAAGCTTTCTTT
>.|TRBJ2-7|TRBV28|.
CASSFQGGIYYEQYF
TGTGCCAGCAGTTTTCAGGGGGGTATTTACTACGAGCAGTACTTC
>TRBD2|TRBJ2-1|TRBV30|.
CAWNPGGAVNEQFF
TGTGCCTGGAATCCCGGGGGGGCCGTCAATGAGCAGTTCTTC
>TRBD1|TRBJ1-6|TRBV4-2|.
CASSQEVDRETSPLHF
TGTGCCAGCAGCCAAGAGGTGGACAGGGAAACATCACCCCTCCACTTT
>.|TRBJ2-7|TRBV4-2|once
CASSQESAARQYEQYF
TGTGCCAGCAGCCAAGAGTCGGCCGCCAGGCAGTACGAGCAGTACTTC
>TRBD1|TRBJ1-3|TRBV18|.
CASSPFPTGTGSGNTIYF
TGTGCCAGCTCACCCTTCCCGACAGGGACTGGCTCTGGAAACACCATATATTTT
>.|TRBJ1-6|TRBV27|.
CASSLSPGGSPLHF
TGTGCCAGCAGTCTAAGTCCCGGCGGTTCACCCCTCCACTTT
>TRBD1|TRBJ1-6|TRBV5-1|.
CASSLTRGRSNSPLHF
TGCGCCAGCAGCTTAACCAGGGGGCGCAGCAATTCACCCCTCCACTTT
>TRBD2|TRBJ2-5|TRBV5-5|.
CASSPIVGGEETQYF
TGTGCCAGCAGCCCTATCGTCGGGGGGGAGGAGACCCAGTACTTC
>TRBD2|TRBJ2-3|TRBV7-3|.
CASSLNGGGGADTQYF
TGTGCCAGCAGCTTAAACGGGGGCGGGGGGGCAGATACGCAGTATTTT
>TRBD1|TRBJ1-4|TRBV2|.
CASGGQGNEKLFF
TGTGCCAGCGGCGGACAGGGTAATGAAAAACTGTTTTTT
>.|TRBJ1-5|TRBV19|.
CATHGTVGVSNQPQHF
TGTGCCACTCACGGCACAGTGGGAGTAAGCAATCAGCCCCAGCATTTT
>TRBD1|TRBJ2-7|TRBV28|.
CASSLIRGQSYEQYF
TGTGCCAGCAGTTTAATTAGGGGGCAGTCCTACGAGCAGTACTTC
>.|TRBJ2-7|TRBV28|few
CASSQGTVSYEQYF
TGTGCCAGCAGTCAGGGGACGGTATCCTACGAGCAGTACTTC
>.|TRBJ1-2|TRBV25-1|.
CASSEGGGYNYGYTF
TGTGCCAGCAGTGAAGGGGGCGGATATAACTATGGCTACACCTTC
>.|TRBJ1-5|TRBV7-2|.
CASSLGGVLENQPQHF
TGTGCCAGCAGCTTAGGGGGGGTCCTTGAGAATCAGCCCCAGCATTTT
>.|TRBJ2-1|TRBV6-5|.
CASSRLREVSNEQFF
TGTGCCAGCAGCAGACTCCGAGAGGTCTCCAATGAGCAGTTCTTC
>.|TRBJ2-7|TRBV10-1|few
CASSEYLGNYEQYF
TGCGCCAGCAGTGAGTATCTCGGGAACTACGAGCAGTACTTC
>.|TRBJ2-3|TRBV6-9|.
CAGVVGGHRYTQYF
TGTGCCGGCGTAGTCGGGGGGCATAGATATACGCAGTATTTT
>.|TRBJ2-5|TRBV2|.
CASSLQETQYF
TGTGCCAGCAGCCTCCAAGAGACCCAGTACTTC
>.|TRBJ2-7|TRBV6-4|.
CASSDSNLEGSEQYF
TGTGCCAGCAGTGACTCGAACTTAGAGGGTTCTGAGCAGTACTTC
>TRBD1|TRBJ2-5|TRBV6-5|.
CASSWDRGRETQYF
TGTGCCAGCAGTTGGGACAGGGGGCGCGAGACCCAGTACTTC
>.|TRBJ1-2|TRBV25-1|few
CASGRGRVGKPNYGYTF
TGTGCCAGCGGTCGGGGTCGGGTAGGGAAGCCCAACTATGGCTACACCTTC
>.|TRBJ1-2|TRBV9|once
CASRRQGNYGYTF
TGTGCCAGCAGGCGGCAGGGTAACTATGGCTACACCTTC
>TRBD2|TRBJ2-1|TRBV7-9|.
CASTLGGAGEEEQFF
TGTGCCAGCACCCTAGGCGGGGCGGGGGAGGAAGAGCAGTTCTTC
>.|TRBJ1-6|TRBV7-9|.
CASTPFLGRPPLHF
TGTGCCAGCACCCCTTTCCTCGGGAGGCCACCCCTCCACTTT
>.|TRBJ1-2|TRBV28|once
CASSDPNRAYGYTF
TGTGCCAGCAGTGACCCAAACAGGGCCTATGGCTACACCTTC
>TRBD2|TRBJ2-7|TRBV5-1|.
CASSSGTSGEVTSYEQYF
TGCGCCAGCAGCTCCGGGACTAGCGGGGAAGTGACCTCCTACGAGCAGTACTTC